This TCR beta chain was captured by sequencing in a study of CD8+CD57+ T cells in acquired aplastic anemia. Background on the study: The average for DNA from sorted CD4+ and CD8+ cells was about 2.9 ug.

Germline loops: CDR1 ENHRY, CDR2 SYGVKD. This CDR3 has 15 amino acids. With 6 bases clipped from V and 2 bases from J, the junction kept 4 bases outside the gene matches. It was genomic DNA that served as the template for profiling TCR beta VDJ and CDR3. TCRdb reprocessed the reads via MiXCR and lists one record per CDR3 protein. Of under 200,000 distinct CDR3 sequences in the sample, 48% were seen once. Patients sequenced had flow cytometry evidence of CD8+CD57+ cell expansion. The blood sampling took place in patients who had so far received no therapy. The J gene is TRBJ2-3, the V gene TRBV10-3; 11 nucleotides match TRBD2. This sequence originates from a human donor with aplastic anemia. Sample: sorted CD4+, CD8+, or CD8+CD57+ T cells (not recorded which) from PBMCs. The CDR3, as DNA: TGTGCCATCAGCGGGACTAGCGGATTCACAGATACGCAGTATTTT. The encoded protein is CAISGTSGFTDTQYF.